The rows below give T cell receptor beta chains drawn from one sample of a study of T cell repertoires in cytomegalovirus infection. TCRdb re-called the reads through MiXCR, storing one row per CDR3 protein. The table lists 600,000 to 800,000 distinct CDR3 sequences, roughly 26% of them singletons, with roughly 8% in the top ten. Specimen: CD8+ T cells from PBMCs. Receptor source: a human donor in good health (CMV status not recorded). Some clones in this sample may be carry-over from other donors' samples. CDR3s include the opening cysteine and the closing phenylalanine or tryptophan. The D gene is left open where the match is weak. Size values are once, few and many counts, or a class for expanded clones, and some rows have none.

j_call: TRBJ2-3; v_call: TRBV25-1; d_call: TRBD1; clone_size: NA; cdr3_aa: CASSPEKQGEFADTQYF; cdr3_nt: TGTGCCAGCAGTCCCGAGAAACAGGGGGAATTCGCAGATACGCAGTATTTT
j_call: TRBJ2-3; v_call: TRBV28; d_call: NA; clone_size: once; cdr3_aa: CASSPDFSTDTQYF; cdr3_nt: TGTGCCAGCAGTCCGGACTTTAGCACAGATACGCAGTATTTT
j_call: TRBJ2-1; v_call: TRBV6-2/TRBV6-3; d_call: NA; clone_size: few; cdr3_aa: CASSYLGPRDEQFF; cdr3_nt: TGTGCCAGCAGTTACTTGGGCCCACGGGATGAGCAGTTCTTC
j_call: TRBJ2-4; v_call: TRBV5-1; d_call: NA; clone_size: many; cdr3_aa: CASCWTIGDIQYF; cdr3_nt: TGCGCCAGCTGTTGGACGATTGGTGACATTCAGTACTTC
j_call: TRBJ1-4; v_call: TRBV12-3/TRBV12-4; d_call: NA; clone_size: NA; cdr3_aa: CASSFGGADEKLFF; cdr3_nt: TGTGCCAGCAGTTTCGGGGGGGCAGATGAAAAACTGTTTTTT
j_call: TRBJ1-5; v_call: TRBV25-1; d_call: NA; clone_size: NA; cdr3_aa: CASSERGGDNQPQHF; cdr3_nt: TGTGCCAGCAGTGAACGGGGGGGGGATAATCAGCCCCAGCATTTT
j_call: TRBJ2-3; v_call: TRBV2; d_call: NA; clone_size: few; cdr3_aa: CALSARQTNGDTQYF; cdr3_nt: TGTGCCTTAAGTGCAAGACAGACAAACGGAGATACGCAGTATTTT
j_call: TRBJ2-1; v_call: TRBV27; d_call: NA; clone_size: NA; cdr3_aa: CASSVTLDLRGNEQFF; cdr3_nt: TGTGCCAGCAGTGTAACTTTGGACCTTCGGGGCAATGAGCAGTTCTTC
j_call: TRBJ2-7; v_call: TRBV3-1; d_call: NA; clone_size: NA; cdr3_aa: CASSPGQTSYEQYF; cdr3_nt: TGTGCCAGCAGCCCCGGACAGACCTCCTACGAGCAGTACTTC
j_call: TRBJ2-3; v_call: TRBV12-3/TRBV12-4; d_call: NA; clone_size: many; cdr3_aa: CASSLALRATASSTDTQYF; cdr3_nt: TGTGCCAGCAGTTTAGCGTTGCGGGCTACCGCTTCTAGCACAGATACGCAGTATTTT
j_call: TRBJ2-7; v_call: TRBV4-1; d_call: NA; clone_size: few; cdr3_aa: CASSQVSGNHEQYF; cdr3_nt: TGCGCCAGCAGCCAAGTTTCAGGGAACCACGAGCAGTACTTC
j_call: TRBJ2-2; v_call: TRBV7-6; d_call: NA; clone_size: many; cdr3_aa: CASSLVGGLGGIPFTGELFF; cdr3_nt: TGTGCCAGCAGCTTAGTAGGCGGGCTCGGAGGTATCCCTTTCACCGGGGAGCTGTTTTTT
j_call: TRBJ2-2; v_call: TRBV27; d_call: NA; clone_size: once; cdr3_aa: CASSLIGGGWNTGELFF; cdr3_nt: TGTGCCAGCAGTTTAATCGGTGGGGGCTGGAACACCGGGGAGCTGTTTTTT
j_call: TRBJ1-6; v_call: TRBV7-6; d_call: NA; clone_size: many; cdr3_aa: CASSLAQGSGGNSPLHF; cdr3_nt: TGTGCCAGCAGCTTAGCGCAGGGGAGTGGAGGAAATTCACCCCTCCACTTT
j_call: TRBJ2-3; v_call: TRBV14; d_call: NA; clone_size: NA; cdr3_aa: CASSGAGQRIGYTQYF; cdr3_nt: TGTGCCAGCAGCGGAGCAGGACAGCGGATCGGGTATACGCAGTATTTT
j_call: TRBJ2-7; v_call: TRBV11-3; d_call: NA; clone_size: NA; cdr3_aa: CASSLDTQSLEQYF; cdr3_nt: TGTGCCAGCAGCTTAGATACCCAGTCCCTCGAGCAGTACTTC
j_call: TRBJ2-1; v_call: TRBV19; d_call: TRBD2; clone_size: few; cdr3_aa: CASKGTNYNEQFF; cdr3_nt: TGTGCCAGTAAGGGGACTAACTACAATGAGCAGTTCTTC
j_call: TRBJ1-5; v_call: TRBV20-1; d_call: TRBD1; clone_size: few; cdr3_aa: CSARAQGQGASSQHF; cdr3_nt: TGCAGTGCTAGAGCCCAAGGACAGGGGGCAAGCTCCCAGCATTTT
j_call: TRBJ2-7; v_call: TRBV2; d_call: TRBD1; clone_size: NA; cdr3_aa: CASSEYGQETYEQYF; cdr3_nt: TGTGCCAGCAGTGAATATGGACAGGAGACCTACGAGCAGTACTTC
j_call: TRBJ2-7; v_call: TRBV28; d_call: TRBD1; clone_size: few; cdr3_aa: CASSFVGAGTAYEQYF; cdr3_nt: TGTGCCAGCAGTTTTGTGGGGGCCGGGACAGCCTACGAGCAGTACTTC
j_call: TRBJ1-2; v_call: TRBV7-8; d_call: NA; clone_size: many; cdr3_aa: CASSLAGREGYTF; cdr3_nt: TGTGCCAGCAGCTTAGCAGGTCGGGAAGGCTACACCTTC
j_call: TRBJ1-1; v_call: TRBV7-6; d_call: NA; clone_size: few; cdr3_aa: CASSLVGYPEAFF; cdr3_nt: TGTGCCAGCAGCTTAGTAGGGTACCCTGAAGCTTTCTTT
j_call: TRBJ2-2; v_call: TRBV6-2/TRBV6-3; d_call: TRBD1; clone_size: NA; cdr3_aa: CASSPLRDRDYTGELFF; cdr3_nt: TGTGCCAGCAGTCCACTCCGGGACAGGGATTACACCGGGGAGCTGTTTTTT
j_call: TRBJ2-3; v_call: TRBV5-6; d_call: NA; clone_size: NA; cdr3_aa: CASSLSVSSSTDTQYF; cdr3_nt: TGTGCCAGCAGCTTAAGCGTGAGTTCTAGCACAGATACGCAGTATTTT
j_call: TRBJ1-4; v_call: TRBV20-1; d_call: TRBD1; clone_size: few; cdr3_aa: CSARDLQGREKLFF; cdr3_nt: TGCAGTGCTAGAGATTTACAGGGGAGGGAAAAACTGTTTTTT
j_call: TRBJ2-7; v_call: TRBV6-2/TRBV6-3; d_call: NA; clone_size: NA; cdr3_aa: CASSYVPGAVNEQYF; cdr3_nt: TGTGCCAGCAGTTACGTTCCGGGGGCAGTGAACGAGCAGTACTTC
j_call: TRBJ2-7; v_call: TRBV7-2; d_call: TRBD1; clone_size: many; cdr3_aa: CASSSTGQGIRSYEQYF; cdr3_nt: TGTGCCAGCAGCTCCACGGGACAGGGGATAAGATCCTACGAGCAGTACTTC
j_call: TRBJ2-3; v_call: TRBV12-3/TRBV12-4; d_call: TRBD1; clone_size: many; cdr3_aa: CASMQGQGFGTDTQYF; cdr3_nt: TGTGCCAGTATGCAGGGACAGGGGTTTGGCACAGATACGCAGTATTTT
j_call: TRBJ2-5; v_call: TRBV6-2/TRBV6-3; d_call: NA; clone_size: few; cdr3_aa: CASSPMVGEETQYF; cdr3_nt: TGTGCCAGCAGTCCCATGGTGGGAGAAGAGACCCAGTACTTC
j_call: TRBJ2-5; v_call: TRBV20-1; d_call: NA; clone_size: NA; cdr3_aa: CSARDEGSEGETQYF; cdr3_nt: TGCAGTGCTAGAGATGAAGGTTCGGAGGGAGAGACCCAGTACTTC
j_call: TRBJ2-1; v_call: TRBV3-1; d_call: TRBD2; clone_size: few; cdr3_aa: CASSWGISHRTSGGPYNEQFF; cdr3_nt: TGTGCCAGCAGCTGGGGCATATCCCACAGGACTAGCGGGGGGCCCTACAATGAGCAGTTCTTC
j_call: TRBJ1-5; v_call: TRBV29-1; d_call: NA; clone_size: NA; cdr3_aa: CSVVLVSDSNQPQHF; cdr3_nt: TGCAGCGTTGTTTTGGTCTCCGATAGCAATCAGCCCCAGCATTTT
j_call: TRBJ2-5; v_call: TRBV4-1; d_call: NA; clone_size: NA; cdr3_aa: CASSQSGAEETQYF; cdr3_nt: TGCGCCAGCAGCCAATCGGGGGCGGAGGAGACCCAGTACTTC
j_call: TRBJ2-2; v_call: TRBV20-1; d_call: NA; clone_size: NA; cdr3_aa: CSARDDRNGELFF; cdr3_nt: TGCAGTGCTAGAGATGACAGGAACGGGGAGCTGTTTTTT
j_call: TRBJ1-2; v_call: TRBV7-2; d_call: NA; clone_size: NA; cdr3_aa: CASSLFWDFWSGEEGYTF; cdr3_nt: TGTGCCAGCAGCTTATTCTGGGATTTTTGGTCAGGGGAAGAAGGCTACACCTTC
j_call: TRBJ2-7; v_call: TRBV6-2/TRBV6-3; d_call: NA; clone_size: many; cdr3_aa: CASTPGGEQYF; cdr3_nt: TGTGCCAGCACCCCCGGGGGCGAGCAGTACTTC
j_call: TRBJ1-5; v_call: TRBV28; d_call: TRBD1; clone_size: NA; cdr3_aa: CASSPQGYGNQPQHF; cdr3_nt: TGTGCCAGCAGTCCACAGGGGTACGGCAATCAGCCCCAGCATTTT
j_call: TRBJ1-3; v_call: TRBV20-1; d_call: NA; clone_size: NA; cdr3_aa: CSARESSGNTIYF; cdr3_nt: TGCAGTGCTAGGGAGAGCTCTGGAAACACCATATATTTT